The clone carrying this T cell receptor (beta chain) has only one observation. The CDR3 is 14 residues long. The V gene's germline CDR1 is SQVTM and CDR2 ANQGSEA. Losses at the gene ends were 7 bases for V and 3 bases for J; bases not matched to a gene: 8. Only in-frame clones appear in the TCRdb table, and some are missing; sequencing was by immunoSEQ multiplex PCR. This table has 100,000 to 150,000 clones, around 70% appearing once. The data derive from a study of blood T cell repertoires in COVID-19. Study at large: Acute and convalescent COVID-19 samples came from the United States, Italy and Spain. T cells, B-cell-depleted T cells, or PBMCs provided the cDNA or gDNA that served as material.

The source of this sequence is a man aged 55-75 years with acute or convalescent COVID-19. The specimen was peripheral blood. The V gene is TRBV29-1, the J gene TRBJ1-2; TRBD1 matches at 10 bases. The chain's CDR3 is CSGQTGQGDYGYTF. DNA for the CDR3: TGCAGCGGCCAAACCGGACAGGGGGACTATGGCTACACCTTC. The complete variable domain, with remaining parts taken from reference TRBV29-1 and TRBJ1-2, reads SAVISQKPSRDICQRGTSLTIQCQVDSQVTMMFWYRQQPGQSLTLIATANQGSEATYESGFVIDKFPISRPNLTFSTLTVSNMSPEDSSIYLCSGQTGQGDYGYTFGSGTRLTVV.